The clone carrying this TCR beta chain has more than one count but fewer than ten. The antigen is not known. CDR3 size: 14 residues. Trimming at V came to 10 bases and at J to 1 base, leaving 10 bases not matched to a gene. Germline V gene sequence: CDR1 ENHRY, CDR2 SYGVKD. Produced via immunoSEQ multiplex PCR; TCRdb's table is partial and in-frame only. The table has some 15,000 clones, approximately 67% seen once. Analysis of PBMCs was direct, with no culture step. The sample is drawn from a study of neoadjuvant anti-PD-1 for oral cavity cancer. Overall study: Before surgery, most patients got three to four biweekly 3 mg/kg nivolumab doses. Non-progressing patients received a fourth nivolumab dose near day 43, then surgery on days 50-56.

Whole-study results and caveats: After neoadjuvant nivolumab, PBMC T cell clonality was significantly higher in non-responders than responders.

The source was PBMCs, collected before nivolumab (anti-PD-1) treatment. This clonotype was sampled from a person between 40 and 85 years old with oral cavity squamous cell carcinoma. The V and J genes are TRBV10-3 and TRBJ2-7, with 7 bases identical to TRBD1. The CDR3 nucleotides are TGTGCCACCGGCGGAATCAGGGGGTCCTACGAGCAGTACTTC. The encoded protein is CATGGIRGSYEQYF.